Listed here are 30 T cell receptor beta chains from one sample, sequenced in a study of T cells in Graves' hyperthyroidism and ophthalmopathy. Researchers amplified the TCR beta CDR3 regions from RNA transcripts. When the TCR CDR3 underwent first-round RT-PCR, the HTBI primer set was used. TCRdb reprocessed the multiplex PCR reads with MiXCR, giving one entry per CDR3 protein. The data show about 760,000 distinct CDR3 sequences, about 35% seen once. Sequenced sample: blood. These receptors all stem from a woman aged 35 to 49 with Graves' hyperthyroidism.

This clonotype was observed at least ten times. This chain links TRBV7-2 with TRBJ2-5; D not resolved. The CDR3 runs 15 residues. Germline assignment: CDR1 SGHTA and CDR2 FQGNSA. Trimming removed 6 bases from V and 0 bases from J, with 14 bases in between. CDR3 in DNA: TGTGCCAGCAGTCGTCGCGTTCGGGACCAAGAGACCCAGTACTTC. It specifies CASSRRVRDQETQYF.

This clonotype showed up many times. The rearrangement uses TRBV11-2 and TRBJ2-2; D remains ambiguous. Deletions cut 1 base from V and 0 bases from J, with 9 bases between. This CDR3 has 16 amino acids. Germline-derived CDR1 and CDR2 are SGHAT and FQNNGV. The CDR3 nucleotides read TGTGCCAGCAGCTTAGTGGTCATAACGAACACCGGGGAGCTGTTTTTT. This translates into CASSLVVITNTGELFF.

This chain links TRBV6-2 or TRBV6-3 with TRBJ2-6; TRBD2 is a possible D gene (6 bases). The CDR3 totals 15 residues. CDR1 is MNHEY, CDR2 SVGEGT, per germline. Deletions cut 6 bases from V and 0 bases from J, with 9 bases between. The CDR3 bases are TGTGCCAGCAGGGAGGGGATCTCTGGGGCCAACGTCCTGACTTTC. Amino acids: CASREGISGANVLTF.

This clonotype appeared many times. The chain recombines TRBV10-3 with TRBJ2-7, with 9 bases fitting TRBD1. This CDR3 contains 13 residues. Per germline, CDR1 ENHRY and CDR2 SYGVKD. After removal of 10 bases from V and 0 bases from J, the junction contained 4 bases not matched to a gene. Written as DNA, the CDR3 is TGTGCCAGTAGGACAGGGGACTCCTACGAGCAGTACTTC. As protein: CASRTGDSYEQYF.

This clonotype was seen ten or more times. V gene TRBV20-1 combines with J gene TRBJ2-5; D unclear. The V gene lost 6 bases and the J gene lost 4 bases, with 15 bases spanning the gap. Germline CDR1 DFQATT, CDR2 SNEGSKA (reference sequence). This CDR3 comprises 13 residues. The CDR3 DNA reads as TGCAGTGCCAGACCCCTGGTGACAGAGACCCAGTACTTC. It is translated as CSARPLVTETQYF.

The chain couples TRBV9 to TRBJ1-2; 10 bases align to TRBD1. With 6 bases clipped from V and 9 bases from J, the junction kept 17 bases outside the gene matches. The length of the CDR3 is 16 residues. The germline V gene has CDR1 SGDLS and CDR2 YYNGEE. The CDR3 loop is CASTLTGTGVGNRYTF. DNA of the CDR3: TGTGCCAGCACTTTAACCGGGACAGGGGTCGGTAATCGCTACACCTTC.

This clonotype showed up just a few times. J is TRBJ1-5 and V is TRBV12-3 or TRBV12-4; perhaps TRBD1 as D (6 bases). Trimming removed 5 bases from V and 7 bases from J, with 15 bases in between. The length of the CDR3 is 14 residues. CDR3 residues: CASSPAQGDQPQHF. The CDR3 bases are TGTGCCAGCAGTCCTGCACAGGGTGACCAGCCCCAGCATTTT.

This clonotype showed up many times. The chain recombines TRBV20-1 with TRBJ2-7; the D is unclear. CDR3 length equals 10 residues. The germline V gene encodes CDR1 DFQATT and CDR2 SNEGSKA (reference sequence). V shed 6 bases and J shed 13 bases, with 16 bases lying between them. This CDR3 is CSADLIEEYF. CDR3 in DNA: TGCAGTGCCGACCTCATCGAGGAATACTTC.

The chain employs TRBV4-1 and TRBJ1-2, with unresolved D. The CDR3 has 11 amino acids. Germline CDR1 reads MGHRA; CDR2 reads YSYEKL. Trimming cost V 8 bases and J 8 bases, with 12 bases left between them. The CDR3 coding sequence is TGCGCCAGCCTTTCTTACCGGGGCTACACCTTC. This encodes CASLSYRGYTF.

This clonotype was observed at least ten times. Possible read error: a much larger clone is one base away. J is TRBJ2-6 and V is TRBV7-2, with D perhaps TRBD1 (5 bases). The V gene lost 3 bases and the J gene lost 1 base, with 7 bases spanning the gap. CDR3 length equals 15 residues. Germline V lookup: CDR1 SGHTA, CDR2 FQGNSA. CDR3 amino acids: CASSFQGSGANVLTF. The CDR3 coding sequence is TGTGCCAGCAGCTTCCAGGGTTCTGGGGCCAACGTCCTGACTTTC.

This clonotype has a single count. V gene TRBV29-1 combines with J gene TRBJ1-3, with D perhaps TRBD1 (5 bases). The CDR3 consists of 13 residues. The V gene lost 7 bases and the J gene lost 0 bases, with 10 bases spanning the gap. The germline V gene has CDR1 SQVTM and CDR2 ANQGSEA. The CDR3 DNA follows: TGCAGCGGACAGTTATCCTCTGGAAACACCATATATTTT. Amino acid sequence: CSGQLSSGNTIYF.

This clonotype was counted between two and nine times. The genes are TRBV20-1 and TRBJ2-7, with unresolved D. The germline V gene has CDR1 DFQATT and CDR2 SNEGSKA (reference sequence). The CDR3 covers 13 residues. V gave up 1 base and J gave up 1 base, with 8 bases separating them. The CDR3 bases are TGCAGTGCTAGAGTACTGGGGTCCTACGAGCAGTACTTC. Its protein product is CSARVLGSYEQYF.

This clonotype appeared a few times. V is TRBV27 and J is TRBJ1-6; no firm D call. Trimming cost V 0 bases and J 7 bases, with 10 bases left between them. The CDR3 sequence is 15 residues long. Germline assignment: CDR1 MNHEY and CDR2 SMNVEV (reference sequence). The CDR3, as DNA: TGTGCCAGCAGTTTATCCCGGATAGCAAATTCACCCCTCCACTTT. As protein: CASSLSRIANSPLHF.

This clonotype has only a few counts. V is TRBV12-3 or TRBV12-4 and J is TRBJ1-3; D gene ambiguous. The CDR3 length is 14 residues. V was trimmed by 6 bases and J by 0 bases, leaving 9 bases between them. CDR3 nucleotide sequence: TGTGCCAGCAGGCCCCTAAGCTCTGGAAACACCATATATTTT. Residues: CASRPLSSGNTIYF.

V gene TRBV29-1 combines with J gene TRBJ2-7; TRBD1 aligns across 10 bases. J gave up 1 base and V 7 bases, and 7 bases lay outside the gene matches. The V gene's germline CDR1 is SQVTM and CDR2 ANQGSEA. The CDR3 spans 14 residues. The CDR3 sequence is CSAKTGQGSYEQYF. The DNA of the CDR3 is TGCAGCGCCAAAACGGGACAGGGGTCCTACGAGCAGTACTTC.

The J gene is TRBJ1-1, the V gene TRBV10-3; TRBD1 is a possible D gene (6 bases). The CDR3 runs 15 residues. Germline CDR1 ENHRY, CDR2 SYGVKD. V was shortened by 5 bases and J by 1 base, with 14 bases between the two germline ends. The CDR3 region has the DNA TGTGCCATCAGTCAGCAAAGGGGGGGGAACACTGAAGCTTTCTTT. Encoded protein: CAISQQRGGNTEAFF.

This clonotype was observed many times. The rearrangement uses TRBV7-2 and TRBJ1-3; TRBD1 might be the D (6 bases). Trimming took 3 bases from V and 5 from J, leaving 14 bases between them. This CDR3 has 15 amino acids. Germline V lookup: CDR1 SGHTA, CDR2 FQGNSA. CDR3 nucleotide sequence: TGTGCCAGCAGCTTGACGGACAGTCGTCGAAACACCATATATTTT. Translated, it gives CASSLTDSRRNTIYF.

The chain combines TRBV7-8 with TRBJ1-5, with D perhaps matching TRBD1 (6 bases). V lost 4 bases, J lost 9 bases, and 16 bases lay in between. The CDR3 loop spans 14 amino acids. Per germline, CDR1 SGHVS and CDR2 FQNEAQ. In DNA, the CDR3 is TGTGCCAGCAGCTATACAGGGACGATACGGCCCCAGCATTTT. Residues: CASSYTGTIRPQHF.

This clonotype was recorded many times. The chain joins TRBV20-1 to TRBJ1-6; 7 bases align to TRBD1. Trimming removed 3 bases from V and 5 bases from J; junction bases left unmatched: 13. The CDR3 runs to 17 residues. CDR1 DFQATT and CDR2 SNEGSKA come from the germline V gene (reference sequence). The CDR3 DNA reads as TGCAGTGCTAGCCTGCCTTTGACAGGGCCTCATAATTCACCCCTCCACTTT. Translated, it gives CSASLPLTGPHNSPLHF.

The J gene is TRBJ1-1, the V gene TRBV4-3; D is perhaps TRBD1 (6 bases). CDR3 length: 14 residues. Germline loops: CDR1 LGHNA, CDR2 YSLEER. V was shortened by 0 bases and J by 4 bases, with 9 bases between the two germline ends. The CDR3, as DNA: TGCGCCAGCAGCCAAGATCTCAGGGGCACTGAAGCTTTCTTT. Its protein product is CASSQDLRGTEAFF.

This clonotype was counted only a few times. The rearrangement joins TRBV12-3 or TRBV12-4 to TRBJ1-2, with a tentative D call TRBD1 (5 bases). This CDR3 is 20 amino acids long. V lost 7 bases, J lost 3 bases, and 33 bases lay in between. The CDR3 region is CASTPDTRSPFYTGDYGYTF. The CDR3, as DNA: TGTGCCAGCACCCCGGACACCCGGTCTCCTTTCTATACGGGGGACTATGGCTACACCTTC.

This clonotype was seen repeatedly, ten times or more. The rearrangement joins TRBV2 to TRBJ2-7; D not certain. The CDR3 length is 13 residues. V shed 7 bases and J shed 3 bases, with 13 bases lying between them. Germline lookup yields CDR1 SNHLY and CDR2 FYNNEI. CDR3 residues: CASKLSLLYEQYF. CDR3 DNA: TGTGCCAGCAAGTTATCACTACTCTACGAGCAGTACTTC.

This clonotype was observed many times. This chain's CDR3 is CATKTGPENYGYTF. The DNA for the CDR3 is TGTGCCACAAAGACAGGCCCGGAAAACTATGGCTACACCTTC. The chain links TRBV7-9 to TRBJ1-2; D is perhaps TRBD1 (6 bases). The germline V and J ends were trimmed by 10 bases and 2 bases, with 17 bases remaining between them. The CDR3 is made up of 14 amino acids. Germline V gene data show CDR1 as SEHNR and CDR2 as FQNEAQ (reference sequence).

In its sample, this clonotype was seen many times. The junction shows a germline mismatch at one end, possibly a read error. The V gene is TRBV7-2, the J gene TRBJ1-1; the match to TRBD1 covers 9 bases. The germline V gene has CDR1 SGHTA and CDR2 FQGNSA. There are 13 residues in the CDR3. The CDR3 DNA reads TGCGCCAGCAGCAGACAGGGGGACACTGAAGCTTTCTTT. Protein: CASSRQGDTEAFF. The full variable domain, completed using reference TRBV7-2 and TRBJ1-1, is GAGVSQSPSNKVTEKGKDVELRCDPISGHTALYWYRQSLGQGLEFLIYFQGNSAPDKSGLPSDRFSAERTGGSVSTLTIQRTQQEDSAVYLCASSRQGDTEAFFGQGTRLTVV.

This clonotype was detected ten times or more. The chain has TRBV7-9 and TRBJ1-1; D ambiguous. Looked up from germline, CDR1 is SEHNR and CDR2 is FQNEAQ (reference sequence). Deletions cut 7 bases from V and 1 base from J, with 7 bases between. CDR3 length equals 12 residues. The CDR3 DNA is TGTGCCAGCAATCCGGGGAACACTGAAGCTTTCTTT. Its protein product is CASNPGNTEAFF.

The chain couples TRBV29-1 to TRBJ1-1; the match to TRBD1 covers 7 bases. The germline V gene encodes CDR1 SQVTM and CDR2 ANQGSEA. Trimming removed 6 bases from V and 1 base from J; junction bases left unmatched: 8. The CDR3 covers 14 residues. The CDR3 nucleotides read TGCAGCGTACCCCAGGACAGGACGAACACTGAAGCTTTCTTT. Translated, it gives CSVPQDRTNTEAFF.

The gene calls are TRBV7-2 and TRBJ1-2; tentative D call: TRBD1 (6 bases). Between the trimmed V and J ends, which lost 5 bases and 6 bases, there was a span of 16 bases. The germline gives CDR1 SGHTA, CDR2 FQGNSA. The CDR3 spans 14 residues. The CDR3 region is CASSPQTGLDGYTF. As DNA, the CDR3 is TGTGCCAGCAGCCCTCAAACAGGGTTGGATGGCTACACCTTC.

This clonotype has just a few counts. V is TRBV20-1 and J is TRBJ2-5; D possibly corresponds to TRBD2 (5 bases). Germline-derived CDR1 and CDR2 are DFQATT and SNEGSKA (reference sequence). V dropped 5 bases and J dropped 0 bases, with 10 bases sitting between them. The CDR3 runs to 13 residues. CDR3 DNA: TGCAGTGCTCAACGGAGGTACCAAGAGACCCAGTACTTC. Translation: CSAQRRYQETQYF.

The chain uses TRBV7-2 and TRBJ2-2; D may be TRBD1 or TRBD2 (5 bases each). CDR3 length: 14 amino acids. V lost 2 bases to trimming and J lost 6 bases, with 10 bases between them. Germline V gene lookup returns CDR1 SGHTA and CDR2 FQGNSA. The CDR3 DNA reads as TGTGCCAGCAGCTTATCCCGGGACCCCGGGGAGCTGTTTTTT. Amino acid sequence: CASSLSRDPGELFF. Drawing the rest from reference TRBV7-2 and TRBJ2-2, the complete variable domain is GAGVSQSPSNKVTEKGKDVELRCDPISGHTALYWYRQSLGQGLEFLIYFQGNSAPDKSGLPSDRFSAERTGGSVSTLTIQRTQQEDSAVYLCASSLSRDPGELFFGEGSRLTVL.

This clonotype was observed a few times. The chain combines TRBV28 with TRBJ1-2; no clear D. Germline-derived CDR1 and CDR2 are MDHEN and SYDVKM. CDR3 length equals 14 residues. Trimming took off 4 bases at V and 4 bases at J, with 13 bases between the two ends. The DNA for the CDR3 is TGTGCCAGCAGTTCCCTACCTTACCGCTATGGCTACACCTTC. This sequence encodes CASSSLPYRYGYTF.